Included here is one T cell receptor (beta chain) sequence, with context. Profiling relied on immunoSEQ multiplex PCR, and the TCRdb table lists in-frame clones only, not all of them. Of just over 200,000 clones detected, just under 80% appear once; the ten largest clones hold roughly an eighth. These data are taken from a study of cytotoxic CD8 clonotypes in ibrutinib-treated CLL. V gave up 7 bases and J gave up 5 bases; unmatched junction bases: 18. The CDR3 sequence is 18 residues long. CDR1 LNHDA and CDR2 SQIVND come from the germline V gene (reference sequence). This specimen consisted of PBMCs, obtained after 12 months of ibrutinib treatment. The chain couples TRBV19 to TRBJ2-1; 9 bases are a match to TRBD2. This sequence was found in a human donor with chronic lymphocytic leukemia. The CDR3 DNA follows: TGTGCCAGTACCTCTACATTCGTCAGCGGGAGGTCCCACAATGAGCAGTTCTTC. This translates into CASTSTFVSGRSHNEQFF.